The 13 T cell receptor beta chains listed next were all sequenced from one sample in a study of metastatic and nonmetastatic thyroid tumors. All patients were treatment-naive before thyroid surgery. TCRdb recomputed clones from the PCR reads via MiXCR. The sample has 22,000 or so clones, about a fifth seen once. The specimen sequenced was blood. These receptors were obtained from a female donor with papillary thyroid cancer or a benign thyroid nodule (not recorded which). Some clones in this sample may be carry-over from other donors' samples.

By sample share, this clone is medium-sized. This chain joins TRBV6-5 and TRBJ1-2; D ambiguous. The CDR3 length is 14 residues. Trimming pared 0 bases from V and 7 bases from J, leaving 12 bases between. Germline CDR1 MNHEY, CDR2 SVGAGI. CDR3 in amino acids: CASSYSNRQSGYTF. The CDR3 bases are TGTGCCAGCAGTTACTCGAATAGGCAAAGTGGCTACACCTTC.

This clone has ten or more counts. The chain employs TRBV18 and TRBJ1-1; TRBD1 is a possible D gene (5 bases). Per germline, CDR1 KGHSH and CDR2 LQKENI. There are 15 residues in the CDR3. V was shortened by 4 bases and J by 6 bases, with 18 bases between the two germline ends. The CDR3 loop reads CASSLTRELNSEAFF. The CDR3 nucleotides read TGTGCCAGCTCACTAACCAGGGAATTAAACTCTGAAGCTTTCTTT.

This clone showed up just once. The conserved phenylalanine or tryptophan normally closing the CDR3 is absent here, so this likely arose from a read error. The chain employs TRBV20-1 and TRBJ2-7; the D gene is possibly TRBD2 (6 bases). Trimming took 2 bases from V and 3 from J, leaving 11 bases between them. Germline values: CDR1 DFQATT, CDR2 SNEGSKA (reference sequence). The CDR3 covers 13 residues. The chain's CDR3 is CSARYPSVYEQYL. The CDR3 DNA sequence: TGCAGTGCTAGATATCCTAGCGTCTACGAGCAGTACCTC.

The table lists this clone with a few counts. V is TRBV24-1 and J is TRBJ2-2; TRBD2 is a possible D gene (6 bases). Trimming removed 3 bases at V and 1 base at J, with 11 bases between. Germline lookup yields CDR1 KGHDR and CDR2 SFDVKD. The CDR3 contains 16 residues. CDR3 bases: TGTGCCACCAGTGATCCGGGGGTAAGGAACACCGGGGAGCTGTTTTTT. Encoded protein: CATSDPGVRNTGELFF.

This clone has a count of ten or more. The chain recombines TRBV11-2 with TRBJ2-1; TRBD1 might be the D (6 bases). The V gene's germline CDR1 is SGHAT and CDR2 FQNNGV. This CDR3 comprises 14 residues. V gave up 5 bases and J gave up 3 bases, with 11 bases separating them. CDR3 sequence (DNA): TGTGCCAGCAGCCTACCGACAGGCTACAATGAGCAGTTCTTC. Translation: CASSLPTGYNEQFF.

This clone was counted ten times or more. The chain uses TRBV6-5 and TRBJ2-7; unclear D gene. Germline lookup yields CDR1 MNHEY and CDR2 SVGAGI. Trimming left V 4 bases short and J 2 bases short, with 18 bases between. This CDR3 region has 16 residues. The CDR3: CASSSSGRSTTYEQYF. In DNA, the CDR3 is TGTGCCAGCAGTTCCTCCGGCAGGTCTACAACCTACGAGCAGTACTTC.

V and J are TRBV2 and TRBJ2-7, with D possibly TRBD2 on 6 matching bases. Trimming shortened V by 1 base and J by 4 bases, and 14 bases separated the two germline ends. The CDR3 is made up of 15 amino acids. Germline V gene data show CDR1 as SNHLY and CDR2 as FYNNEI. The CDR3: CASSEGHHGGYEQYF. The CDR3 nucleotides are TGTGCCAGCAGTGAAGGACACCACGGGGGTTACGAGCAGTACTTC. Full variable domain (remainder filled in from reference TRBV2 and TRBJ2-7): EPEVTQTPSHQVTQMGQEVILRCVPISNHLYFYWYRQILGQKVEFLVSFYNNEISEKSEIFDDQFSVERPDGSNFTLKIRSTKLEDSAMYFCASSEGHHGGYEQYFGPGTRLTVT.

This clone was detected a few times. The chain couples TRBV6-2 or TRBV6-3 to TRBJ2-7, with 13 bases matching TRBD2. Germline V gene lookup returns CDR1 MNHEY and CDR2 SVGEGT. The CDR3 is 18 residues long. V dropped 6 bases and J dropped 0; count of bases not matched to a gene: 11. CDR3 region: CASSFIPGLAGSSYEQYF. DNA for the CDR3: TGTGCCAGCAGCTTTATACCGGGACTAGCGGGGAGCTCCTACGAGCAGTACTTC.

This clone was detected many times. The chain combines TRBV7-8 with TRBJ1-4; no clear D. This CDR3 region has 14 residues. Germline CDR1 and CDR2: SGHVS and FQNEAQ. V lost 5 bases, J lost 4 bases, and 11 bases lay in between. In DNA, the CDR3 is TGTGCCAGCAGCCCCGAACAGAGTAATGAAAAACTGTTTTTT. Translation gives CASSPEQSNEKLFF.

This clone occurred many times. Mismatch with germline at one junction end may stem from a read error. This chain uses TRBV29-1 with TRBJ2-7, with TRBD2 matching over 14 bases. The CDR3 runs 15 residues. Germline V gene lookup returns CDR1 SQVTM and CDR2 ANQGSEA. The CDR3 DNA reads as TGCAGCGTAGAAGGACTAGCGGGAGGAGCCTACGAGCAGTACTTC. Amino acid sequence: CSVEGLAGGAYEQYF.

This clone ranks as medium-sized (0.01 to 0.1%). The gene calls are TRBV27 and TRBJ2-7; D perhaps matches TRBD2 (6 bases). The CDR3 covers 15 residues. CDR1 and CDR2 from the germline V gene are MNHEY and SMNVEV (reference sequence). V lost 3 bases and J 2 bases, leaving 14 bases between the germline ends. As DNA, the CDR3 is TGTGCCAGCAGTTTTGGGGGGACGACAGCCTACGAGCAGTACTTC. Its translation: CASSFGGTTAYEQYF.

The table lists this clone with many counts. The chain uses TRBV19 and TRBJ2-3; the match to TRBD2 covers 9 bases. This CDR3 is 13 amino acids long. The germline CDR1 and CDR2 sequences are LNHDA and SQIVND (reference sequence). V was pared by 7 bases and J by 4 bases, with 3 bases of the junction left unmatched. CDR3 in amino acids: CASNVAGADTQYF. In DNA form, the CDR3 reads TGTGCCAGTAACGTAGCGGGAGCAGATACGCAGTATTTT.

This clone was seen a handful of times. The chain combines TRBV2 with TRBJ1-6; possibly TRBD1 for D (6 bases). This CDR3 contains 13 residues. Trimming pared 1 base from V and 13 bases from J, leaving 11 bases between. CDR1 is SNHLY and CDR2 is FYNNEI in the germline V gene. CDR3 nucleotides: TGTGCCAGCAGTGAAGGACAGGCCTCCCCCCTCCACTTT. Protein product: CASSEGQASPLHF.